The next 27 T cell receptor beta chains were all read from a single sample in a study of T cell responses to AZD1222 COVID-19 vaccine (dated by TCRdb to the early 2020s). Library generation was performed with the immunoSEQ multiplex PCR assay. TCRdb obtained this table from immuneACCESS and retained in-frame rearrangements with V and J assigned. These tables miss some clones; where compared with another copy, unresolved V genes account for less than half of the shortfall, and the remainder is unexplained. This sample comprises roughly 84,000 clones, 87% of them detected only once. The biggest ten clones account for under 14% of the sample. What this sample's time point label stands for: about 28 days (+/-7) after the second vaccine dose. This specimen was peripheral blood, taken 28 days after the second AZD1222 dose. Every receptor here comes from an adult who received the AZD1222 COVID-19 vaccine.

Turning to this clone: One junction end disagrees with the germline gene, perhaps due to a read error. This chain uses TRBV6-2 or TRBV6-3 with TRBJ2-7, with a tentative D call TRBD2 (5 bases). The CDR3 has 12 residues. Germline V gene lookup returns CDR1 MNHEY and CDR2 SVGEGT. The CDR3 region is CANSGRGYEQYF. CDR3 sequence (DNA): TGTGCCAACAGTGGTCGGGGCTACGAGCAGTACTTC.

This CDR3 reads CAWRGERNGYTF. The DNA of the CDR3 is TGTGCCTGGAGGGGGGAAAGGAATGGCTACACCTTC. The gene calls are TRBV30 and TRBJ1-2, with D possibly being TRBD1 (5 bases). Trimming pared 3 bases from V and 6 bases from J, leaving 11 bases between. There are 12 residues in the CDR3. Germline V gene sequence: CDR1 GTSNPN, CDR2 SVGIG (reference sequence). Supplemented by reference TRBV30 and TRBJ1-2, the full variable domain reads SQTIHQWPATLVQPVGSPLSLECTVEGTSNPNLYWYRQAAGRGLQLLFYSVGIGQISSEVPQNLSASRPQDRQFILSSKKLLLSDSGFYLCAWRGERNGYTFGSGTRLTVV.

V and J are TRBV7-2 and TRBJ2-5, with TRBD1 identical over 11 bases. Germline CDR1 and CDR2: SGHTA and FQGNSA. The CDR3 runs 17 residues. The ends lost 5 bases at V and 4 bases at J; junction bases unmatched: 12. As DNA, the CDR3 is TGTGCCAGCAGCCCGAGAGGGACAGGGGGTCCCCCAGAGACCCAGTACTTC. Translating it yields CASSPRGTGGPPETQYF.

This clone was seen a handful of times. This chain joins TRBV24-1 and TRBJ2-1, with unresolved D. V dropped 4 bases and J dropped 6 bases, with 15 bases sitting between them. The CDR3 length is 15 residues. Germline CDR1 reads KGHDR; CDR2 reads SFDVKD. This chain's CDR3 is CATSDPQTSGNEQFF. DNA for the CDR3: TGTGCCACCAGTGACCCACAGACGTCGGGCAATGAGCAGTTCTTC.

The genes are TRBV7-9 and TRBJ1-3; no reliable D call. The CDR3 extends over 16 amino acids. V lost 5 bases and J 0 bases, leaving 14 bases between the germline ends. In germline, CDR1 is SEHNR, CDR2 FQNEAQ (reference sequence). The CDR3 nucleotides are TGTGCCAGCAGCCCCCGAGGATGGAGCTCTGGAAACACCATATATTTT. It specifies CASSPRGWSSGNTIYF.

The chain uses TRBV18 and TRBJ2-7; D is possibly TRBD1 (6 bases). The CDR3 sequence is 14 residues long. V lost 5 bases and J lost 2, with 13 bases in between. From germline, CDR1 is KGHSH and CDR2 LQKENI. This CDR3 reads CASSSGDGPYEQYF. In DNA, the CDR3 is TGTGCCAGCTCATCAGGGGACGGCCCCTACGAGCAGTACTTC. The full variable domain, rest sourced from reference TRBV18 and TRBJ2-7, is NAGVMQNPRHLVRRRGQEARLRCSPMKGHSHVYWYRQLPEEGLKFMVYLQKENIIDESGMPKERFSAEFPKEGPSILRIQQVVRGDSAAYFCASSSGDGPYEQYFGPGTRLTVT.

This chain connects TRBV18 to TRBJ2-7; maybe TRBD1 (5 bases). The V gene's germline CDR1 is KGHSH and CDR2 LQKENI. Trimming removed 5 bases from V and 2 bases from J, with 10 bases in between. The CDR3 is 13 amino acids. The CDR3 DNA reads TGTGCCAGCTCAAGGGCCAGGGCCTACGAGCAGTACTTC. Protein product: CASSRARAYEQYF.

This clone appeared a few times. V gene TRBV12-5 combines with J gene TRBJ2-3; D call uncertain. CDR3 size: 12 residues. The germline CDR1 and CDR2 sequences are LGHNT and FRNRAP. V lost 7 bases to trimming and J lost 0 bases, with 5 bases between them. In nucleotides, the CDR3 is TGTGCTAGTGCACCTAGCACAGATACGCAGTATTTT. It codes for CASAPSTDTQYF.

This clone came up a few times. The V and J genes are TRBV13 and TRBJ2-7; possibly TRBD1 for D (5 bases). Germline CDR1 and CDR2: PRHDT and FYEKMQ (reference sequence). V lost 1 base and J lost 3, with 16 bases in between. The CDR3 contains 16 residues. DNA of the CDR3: TGTGCCAGCAGCTTAGAGCGTCAGGGAATTGGCTACGAGCAGTACTTC. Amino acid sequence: CASSLERQGIGYEQYF. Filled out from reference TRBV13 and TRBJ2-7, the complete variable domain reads AAGVIQSPRHLIKEKRETATLKCYPIPRHDTVYWYQQGPGQDPQFLISFYEKMQSDKGSIPDRFSAQQFSDYHSELNMSSLELGDSALYFCASSLERQGIGYEQYFGPGTRLTVT.

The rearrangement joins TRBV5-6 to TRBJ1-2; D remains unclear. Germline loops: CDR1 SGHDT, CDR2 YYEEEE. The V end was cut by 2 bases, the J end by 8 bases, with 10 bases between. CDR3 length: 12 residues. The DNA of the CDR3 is TGTGCCAGCAGCTTCGACATCCGAGGCTACACCTTC. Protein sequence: CASSFDIRGYTF.

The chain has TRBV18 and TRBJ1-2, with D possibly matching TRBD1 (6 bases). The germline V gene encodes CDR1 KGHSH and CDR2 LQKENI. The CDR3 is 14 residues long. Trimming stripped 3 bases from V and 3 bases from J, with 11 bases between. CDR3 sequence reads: CASSPAGHHYGYTF. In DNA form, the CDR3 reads TGTGCCAGCTCACCCGCGGGACACCACTATGGCTACACCTTC.

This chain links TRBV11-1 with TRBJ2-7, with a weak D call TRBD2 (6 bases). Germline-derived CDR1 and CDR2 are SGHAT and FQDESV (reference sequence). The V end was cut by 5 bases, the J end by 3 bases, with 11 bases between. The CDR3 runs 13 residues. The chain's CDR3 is CASSPGLNYEQYF. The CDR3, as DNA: TGTGCCAGCAGCCCCGGACTAAACTACGAGCAGTACTTC.

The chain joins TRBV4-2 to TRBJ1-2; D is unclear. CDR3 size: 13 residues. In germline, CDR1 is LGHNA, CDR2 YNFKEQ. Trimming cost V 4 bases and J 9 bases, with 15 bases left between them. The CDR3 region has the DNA TGTGCCAGCAGCCCTGACCGTCCCGGACGCTACACCTTC. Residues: CASSPDRPGRYTF.

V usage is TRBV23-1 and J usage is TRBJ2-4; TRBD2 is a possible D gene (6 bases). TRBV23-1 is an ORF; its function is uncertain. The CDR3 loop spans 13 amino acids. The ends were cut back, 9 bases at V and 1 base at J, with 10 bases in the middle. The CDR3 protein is CARCGAAKNIQYF. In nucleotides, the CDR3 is TGCGCCAGGTGCGGGGCCGCCAAAAACATTCAGTACTTC.

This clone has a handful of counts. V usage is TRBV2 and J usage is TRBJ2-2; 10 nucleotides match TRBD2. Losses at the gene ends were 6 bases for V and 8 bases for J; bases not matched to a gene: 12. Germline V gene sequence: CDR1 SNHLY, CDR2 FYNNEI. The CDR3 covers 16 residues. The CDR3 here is CASRSPSGGAPGELFF. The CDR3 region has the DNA TGTGCCAGCAGGTCTCCGAGCGGGGGGGCACCGGGGGAGCTGTTTTTT. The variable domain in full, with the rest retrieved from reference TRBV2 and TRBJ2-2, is EPEVTQTPSHQVTQMGQEVILRCVPISNHLYFYWYRQILGQKVEFLVSFYNNEISEKSEIFDDQFSVERPDGSNFTLKIRSTKLEDSAMYFCASRSPSGGAPGELFFGEGSRLTVL.

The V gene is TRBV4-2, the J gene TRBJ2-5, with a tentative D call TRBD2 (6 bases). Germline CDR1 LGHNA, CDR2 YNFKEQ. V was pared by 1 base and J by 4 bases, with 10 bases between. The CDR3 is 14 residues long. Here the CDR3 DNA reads TGTGCCAGCAGCCAAGGCTGGAGGGGAGAGACCCAGTACTTC. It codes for CASSQGWRGETQYF.

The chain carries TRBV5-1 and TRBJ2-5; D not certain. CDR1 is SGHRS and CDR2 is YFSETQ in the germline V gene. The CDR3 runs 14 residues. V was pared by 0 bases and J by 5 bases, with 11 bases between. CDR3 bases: TGCGCCAGCAGCTTGGCGATGGTTGGGGAGACCCAGTACTTC. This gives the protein CASSLAMVGETQYF.

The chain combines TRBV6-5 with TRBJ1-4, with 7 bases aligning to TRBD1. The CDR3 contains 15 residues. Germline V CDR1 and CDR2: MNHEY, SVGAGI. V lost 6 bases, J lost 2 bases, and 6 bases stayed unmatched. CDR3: CASRATGATNEKLFF. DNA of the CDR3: TGTGCCAGCAGGGCAACAGGGGCGACTAATGAAAAACTGTTTTTT.

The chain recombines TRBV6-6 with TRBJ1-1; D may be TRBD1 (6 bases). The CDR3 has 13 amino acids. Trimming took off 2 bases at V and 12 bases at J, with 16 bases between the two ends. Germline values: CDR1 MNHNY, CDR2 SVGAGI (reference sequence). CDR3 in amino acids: CASSYTGGAISFF. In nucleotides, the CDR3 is TGTGCCAGCAGTTACACGGGGGGGGCGATATCTTTCTTT.

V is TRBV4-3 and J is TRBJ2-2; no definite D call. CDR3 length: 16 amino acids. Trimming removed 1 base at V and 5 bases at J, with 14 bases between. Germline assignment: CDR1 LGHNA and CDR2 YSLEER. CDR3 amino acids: CASSQARSGGTGELFF. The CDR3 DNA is TGCGCCAGCAGCCAAGCGAGGTCCGGTGGAACCGGGGAGCTGTTTTTT.

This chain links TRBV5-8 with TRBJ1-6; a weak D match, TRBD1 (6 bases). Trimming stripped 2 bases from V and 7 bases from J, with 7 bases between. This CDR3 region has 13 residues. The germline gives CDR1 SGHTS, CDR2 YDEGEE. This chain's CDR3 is CASSFRGNSPLHF. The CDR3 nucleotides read TGTGCCAGCAGCTTTAGGGGGAATTCACCCCTCCACTTT.

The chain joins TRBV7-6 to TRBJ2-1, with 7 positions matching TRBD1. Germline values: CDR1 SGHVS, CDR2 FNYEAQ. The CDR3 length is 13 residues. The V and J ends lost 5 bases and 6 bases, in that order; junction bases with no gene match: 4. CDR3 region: CASSPGQLNEQFF. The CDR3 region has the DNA TGTGCCAGCAGCCCGGGACAGCTCAATGAGCAGTTCTTC.

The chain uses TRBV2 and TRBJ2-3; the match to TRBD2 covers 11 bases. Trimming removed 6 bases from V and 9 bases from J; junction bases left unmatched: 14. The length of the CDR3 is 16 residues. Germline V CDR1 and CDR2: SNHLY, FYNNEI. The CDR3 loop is CASSSRLAGRVSTQYF. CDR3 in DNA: TGTGCCAGCAGCTCGAGACTAGCGGGGAGGGTCAGCACGCAGTATTTT. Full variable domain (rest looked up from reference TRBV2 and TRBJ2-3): EPEVTQTPSHQVTQMGQEVILRCVPISNHLYFYWYRQILGQKVEFLVSFYNNEISEKSEIFDDQFSVERPDGSNFTLKIRSTKLEDSAMYFCASSSRLAGRVSTQYFGPGTRLTVL.

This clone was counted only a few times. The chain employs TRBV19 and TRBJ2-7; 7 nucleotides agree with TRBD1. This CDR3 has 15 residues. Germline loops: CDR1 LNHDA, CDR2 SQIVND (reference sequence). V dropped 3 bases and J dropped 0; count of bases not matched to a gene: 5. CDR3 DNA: TGTGCCAGTAGTATTGACAGGGCTCGCTCCTACGAGCAGTACTTC. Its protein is CASSIDRARSYEQYF.

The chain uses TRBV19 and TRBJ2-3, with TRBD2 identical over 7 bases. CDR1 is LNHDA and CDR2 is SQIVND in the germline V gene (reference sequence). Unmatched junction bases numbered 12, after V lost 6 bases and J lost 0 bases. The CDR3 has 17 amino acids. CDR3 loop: CASSLGLTSASTDTQYF. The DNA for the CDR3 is TGTGCCAGTAGCCTTGGTCTTACTAGCGCTAGCACAGATACGCAGTATTTT. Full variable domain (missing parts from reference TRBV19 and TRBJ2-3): DGGITQSPKYLFRKEGQNVTLSCEQNLNHDAMYWYRQDPGQGLRLIYYSQIVNDFQKGDIAEGYSVSREKKESFPLTVTSAQKNPTAFYLCASSLGLTSASTDTQYFGPGTRLTVL.

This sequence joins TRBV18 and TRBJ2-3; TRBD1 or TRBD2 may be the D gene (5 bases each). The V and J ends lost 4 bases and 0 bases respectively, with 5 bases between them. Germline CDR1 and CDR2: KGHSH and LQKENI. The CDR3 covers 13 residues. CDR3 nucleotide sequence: TGTGCCAGCTCACGGGACAGCACAGATACGCAGTATTTT. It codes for CASSRDSTDTQYF.

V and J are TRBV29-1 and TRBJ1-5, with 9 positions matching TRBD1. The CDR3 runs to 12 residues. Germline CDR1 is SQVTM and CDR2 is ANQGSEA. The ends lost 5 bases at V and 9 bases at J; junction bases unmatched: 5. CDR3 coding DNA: TGCAGCGTTACAGGGGGCGATGGGCCCCAGCATTTT. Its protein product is CSVTGGDGPQHF.